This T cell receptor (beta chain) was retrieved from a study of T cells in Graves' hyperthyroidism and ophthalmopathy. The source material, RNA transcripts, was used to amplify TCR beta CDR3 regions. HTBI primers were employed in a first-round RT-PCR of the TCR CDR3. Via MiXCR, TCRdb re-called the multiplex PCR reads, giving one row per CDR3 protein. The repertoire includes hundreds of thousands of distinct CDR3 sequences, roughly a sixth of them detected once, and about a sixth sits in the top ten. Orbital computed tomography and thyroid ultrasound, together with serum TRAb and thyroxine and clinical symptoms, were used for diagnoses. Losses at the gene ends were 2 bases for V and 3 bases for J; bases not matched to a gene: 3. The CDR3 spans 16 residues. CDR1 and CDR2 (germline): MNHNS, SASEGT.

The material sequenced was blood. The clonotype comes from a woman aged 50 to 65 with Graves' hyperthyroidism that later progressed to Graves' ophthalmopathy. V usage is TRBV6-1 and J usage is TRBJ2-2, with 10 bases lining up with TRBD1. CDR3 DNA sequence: TGTGCCAGCAGTGAAAGACAGGGGGCTTACACCGGGGAGCTGTTTTTT. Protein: CASSERQGAYTGELFF.